The next 29 T cell receptor beta chains were all read from a single sample in a study of cytomegalovirus exposure and HLA in healthy donors (dated by TCRdb to the late 2010s). The protocol used for the library was the immunoSEQ multiplex PCR assay. A mixture of 60 forward primers for TCR Vbeta segments and 13 reverse primers for TCR Jbeta segments was used in the multiplex PCR. Entries here come from immuneACCESS through TCRdb and include only in-frame sequences with V and J called. Some clones fail to appear in such tables; in the studies checked, an unresolved V gene covers under half of the shortfall, and the cause of the remainder is unknown. The sample profile shows fewer than 350,000 clones; over 85% of them were found once. The ten largest account for around 2.1% of the sample. The specimen sequenced was PBMCs. These receptors all come from a woman younger than 30 in good health and CMV-seronegative.

This chain links TRBV5-4 with TRBJ1-3, with TRBD1 matching over 8 bases. CDR1 is SGHNT and CDR2 is YYREEE in the germline V gene (reference sequence). V lost 3 bases, J lost 2 bases, and 10 bases stayed unmatched. This CDR3 spans 17 amino acids. The CDR3 DNA reads as TGTGCCAGCAGCTCCACTGGACAGGGTCAGACTGGAAACACCATATATTTT. The encoded protein is CASSSTGQGQTGNTIYF.

The V gene is TRBV19, the J gene TRBJ1-5, with 8 positions matching TRBD1. With V trimmed by 3 bases and J by 6 bases, 4 bases remained unmatched. This CDR3 has 14 amino acids. CDR1 and CDR2 (germline): LNHDA, SQIVND (reference sequence). The chain's CDR3 is CASSIQGAGQPQHF. The CDR3 DNA is TGTGCCAGTAGTATTCAGGGGGCCGGTCAGCCCCAGCATTTT.

There are a few counts of this clone. V and J are TRBV5-6 and TRBJ2-7; D possibly corresponds to TRBD2 (6 bases). CDR1 is SGHDT, CDR2 YYEEEE, per germline. Trimming shortened V by 5 bases and J by 3 bases, and 18 bases separated the two germline ends. This CDR3 contains 15 residues. CDR3 loop: CASSLRGPISYEQYF. CDR3 nucleotide sequence: TGTGCCAGCAGTCTGCGGGGCCCCATAAGCTACGAGCAGTACTTC.

The chain uses TRBV2 and TRBJ1-3; D perhaps matches TRBD1 (6 bases). The CDR3 runs to 15 residues. The germline CDR1 and CDR2 sequences are SNHLY and FYNNEI. Trimming cost V 8 bases and J 0 bases, with 14 bases left between them. CDR3 coding DNA: TGTGCCAGCCTTTTACAGGGAATCTCTGGAAACACCATATATTTT. Residues: CASLLQGISGNTIYF.

The V and J genes are TRBV5-4 and TRBJ2-5; weak D call: TRBD2 (5 bases). The CDR3 runs 16 residues. Germline CDR1 SGHNT, CDR2 YYREEE (reference sequence). V lost 0 bases, J lost 3 bases, and 15 bases lay in between. CDR3 loop: CASSLASGAVKETQYF. In nucleotides, the CDR3 is TGTGCCAGCAGCTTGGCCTCCGGAGCGGTTAAAGAGACCCAGTACTTC.

CDR3 nucleotides: TGTGCCAGCAGTTTGGAGGGAAACTATGGCTACACCTTC. Its protein product is CASSLEGNYGYTF. This sequence joins TRBV28 and TRBJ1-2; D unclear. Germline CDR1 MDHEN, CDR2 SYDVKM. Deletions cut 3 bases from V and 2 bases from J, with 7 bases between. CDR3 length equals 13 residues.

This CDR3 is CASSVSGTPTYEQYF. The CDR3, as DNA: TGTGCCAGCAGCGTTTCCGGGACACCAACCTACGAGCAGTACTTC. The V and J genes are TRBV9 and TRBJ2-7; D might be TRBD1 (6 bases). CDR3 length equals 15 residues. Deletions cut 2 bases from V and 2 bases from J, with 14 bases between. Germline-derived CDR1 and CDR2 are SGDLS and YYNGEE.

V usage is TRBV7-9 and J usage is TRBJ1-1; D gene unclear. Germline V gene lookup returns CDR1 SEHNR and CDR2 FQNEAQ (reference sequence). CDR3 length equals 13 residues. V gave up 5 bases and J gave up 6 bases, with 13 bases separating them. Here the CDR3 DNA reads TGTGCCAGCAGCCGGGAATATAGCGCTGAAGCTTTCTTT. Encoded protein: CASSREYSAEAFF.

The CDR3, as DNA: TGTGCCCTAACGGAGGGACAGAACTATGGCTACACCTTC. This codes for CALTEGQNYGYTF. This chain joins TRBV6-1 and TRBJ1-2, with 7 bases aligning to TRBD1. CDR3 length: 13 residues. The V gene's germline CDR1 is MNHNS and CDR2 SASEGT. Germline trimming cut 11 bases from V and 2 bases from J; bases unmatched to any gene: 8.

The chain has TRBV5-3 and TRBJ2-1; TRBD1 might be the D (5 bases). TRBV5-3 is filed as an ORF, its function uncertain. The V and J ends lost 10 bases and 6 bases respectively, with 23 bases between them. The CDR3 is 15 residues long. The CDR3 spells CALGTTDEEGNEQFF. In nucleotides, the CDR3 is TGTGCCCTCGGAACGACAGACGAGGAAGGCAATGAGCAGTTCTTC.

In its sample, this clone was seen once. The V and J genes are TRBV7-9 and TRBJ2-7; a weak D match, TRBD1 (6 bases). V was shortened by 1 base and J by 1 base, with 17 bases between the two germline ends. The germline V gene has CDR1 SEHNR and CDR2 FQNEAQ (reference sequence). CDR3 size: 17 residues. The CDR3 DNA follows: TGTGCCAGCAGCTTAGTAGCTTGGGGGCAGGGTTCCTACGAGCAGTACTTC. As protein: CASSLVAWGQGSYEQYF.

The J gene is TRBJ1-2, the V gene TRBV19; no clear D. V dropped 9 bases and J dropped 3 bases, with 11 bases sitting between them. The CDR3 extends over 12 amino acids. Germline lookup yields CDR1 LNHDA and CDR2 SQIVND (reference sequence). This CDR3 is CASERADYGYTF. The CDR3, as DNA: TGTGCCAGCGAGAGGGCTGACTATGGCTACACCTTC.

V is TRBV15 and J is TRBJ2-1; 8 bases are shared with TRBD1. CDR1 and CDR2 from the germline V gene are LNHNV and YYDKDF (reference sequence). The length of the CDR3 is 16 residues. V trimming: 3 bases; J trimming: 7 bases; junction bases outside the gene matches: 11. CDR3 protein: CATSSPGTGLGNEQFF. Written as DNA, the CDR3 is TGTGCCACCAGCAGCCCCGGGACAGGCTTGGGAAATGAGCAGTTCTTC.

The chain employs TRBV10-3 and TRBJ2-2; TRBD2 might be the D (6 bases). V lost 6 bases to trimming and J lost 5 bases, with 13 bases between them. The CDR3 length is 14 residues. CDR1 is ENHRY, CDR2 SYGVKD, per germline. CDR3 region: CAISPWGVTGELFF. CDR3 DNA sequence: TGTGCCATCAGCCCGTGGGGGGTTACCGGGGAGCTGTTTTTT.

The chain uses TRBV5-6 and TRBJ1-2; maybe TRBD1 (5 bases). The germline gives CDR1 SGHDT, CDR2 YYEEEE. V was shortened by 0 bases and J by 4 bases, with 10 bases between the two germline ends. The CDR3 extends over 14 amino acids. CDR3 DNA sequence: TGTGCCAGCAGCTTGGACGTCAGGGCCTATGGCTACACCTTC. Protein sequence: CASSLDVRAYGYTF.

This clone has only one observation. The V and J genes are TRBV2 and TRBJ1-6; 8 positions match TRBD1. The germline V gene has CDR1 SNHLY and CDR2 FYNNEI. This CDR3 is 16 amino acids long. V shed 6 bases and J 5 bases; nucleotides not matched to a gene: 9. The CDR3: CASRTDRALDNSPLHF. In nucleotides, the CDR3 is TGTGCCAGCAGGACGGACAGGGCCTTAGATAATTCACCCCTCCACTTT.

This clone was recorded once. The gene calls are TRBV6-5 and TRBJ1-1; 11 nucleotides align to TRBD1. V shed 6 bases, J shed 4 bases, and the junction held 4 bases outside the gene matches. Germline CDR1 is MNHEY and CDR2 is SVGAGI. The CDR3 spans 14 residues. CDR3 residues: CASRDRGLSTEAFF. Written as DNA, the CDR3 is TGTGCCAGCAGGGACAGGGGGCTGAGCACTGAAGCTTTCTTT.

The rearrangement links TRBV27 to TRBJ1-3; 9 bases map to TRBD1. With V trimmed by 5 bases and J by 0 bases, 5 bases remained unmatched. The CDR3 extends over 16 amino acids. Germline V CDR1 and CDR2: MNHEY, SMNVEV (reference sequence). CDR3 sequence reads: CASSPRTGDSGNTIYF. Written as DNA, the CDR3 is TGTGCCAGCAGTCCCCGGACAGGGGACTCTGGAAACACCATATATTTT.

This rearrangement joins TRBV20-1 to TRBJ2-1; D is unclear. Germline CDR1 reads DFQATT; CDR2 reads SNEGSKA (reference sequence). There are 10 residues in the CDR3. The CDR3 DNA is TGCAGCCTATGGAGCAATGAGCAGTTCTTC. This encodes CSLWSNEQFF.

The CDR3 sequence is CSVVAGTNYEQYF. DNA for the CDR3: TGCAGCGTGGTAGCGGGGACCAACTACGAGCAGTACTTC. This chain connects TRBV29-1 to TRBJ2-7; TRBD2 matches 8 bases. The V gene's germline CDR1 is SQVTM and CDR2 ANQGSEA. V lost 6 bases to trimming and J lost 3 bases; unmatched junction nucleotides: 7. This CDR3 is 13 amino acids long.

This rearrangement joins TRBV7-3 to TRBJ2-7; D may be TRBD2 (6 bases). In germline, CDR1 is SGHTA, CDR2 FQGTGA. This CDR3 is 23 amino acids long. The germline V and J ends were trimmed by 1 base and 5 bases, with 39 bases remaining between them. The CDR3 loop is CASSLNHLWARLLGGAYMDEQYF. CDR3 DNA sequence: TGTGCCAGCAGCTTAAACCATCTATGGGCCAGGCTCTTGGGAGGCGCATACATGGACGAGCAGTACTTC.

The rearrangement uses TRBV5-4 and TRBJ2-5; 7 bases fit TRBD2. The J call could be wrong; TRBJ2-7 is a better fit for the DNA end. The CDR3 consists of 16 residues. Germline CDR1 reads SGHNT; CDR2 reads YYREEE (reference sequence). The CDR3 spells CASSLGPSGPSYEQYF. In DNA form, the CDR3 reads TGTGCCAGCAGCTTGGGACCTAGCGGCCCCTCCTACGAGCAGTACTTC.

The rearrangement uses TRBV21-1 and TRBJ1-3; the table's D call, TRBD1, has no DNA check behind it. TRBV21-1 is tagged as a pseudogene. The CDR3 has 14 amino acids. The CDR3 DNA reads TGTGCCAGCAACCCAAGACAGAGAGGAAACACCATATATTTT. The encoded protein is CASNPRQRGNTIYF.

This sequence joins TRBV7-8 and TRBJ2-7; maybe TRBD2 (5 bases). Germline V gives CDR1 SGHVS, CDR2 FQNEAQ. This CDR3 contains 13 residues. V was cut by 0 bases and J by 3 bases, with 6 bases left in between. Here the CDR3 reads CASSLAGSYEQYF. The CDR3 DNA sequence: TGTGCCAGCAGCTTAGCGGGGAGCTACGAGCAGTACTTC.

The CDR3 sequence is CSVDGTQGASYGYTF. The CDR3, as DNA: TGCAGCGTTGACGGGACGCAGGGGGCTTCCTATGGCTACACCTTC. The gene calls are TRBV29-1 and TRBJ1-2, with 8 bases aligning to TRBD1. The V gene's germline CDR1 is SQVTM and CDR2 ANQGSEA. The CDR3 covers 15 residues. V lost 3 bases, J lost 4 bases, and 10 bases stayed unmatched.

This chain links TRBV27 with TRBJ2-7; 8 bases fit TRBD1. V shed 1 base and J 5 bases; nucleotides not matched to a gene: 4. Per the germline V gene, CDR1 is MNHEY and CDR2 is SMNVEV (reference sequence). The CDR3 loop spans 14 amino acids. CDR3 region: CASSLFPGGDEQYF. DNA of the CDR3: TGTGCCAGCAGTTTATTCCCAGGGGGCGACGAGCAGTACTTC.

This sequence joins TRBV7-2 and TRBJ2-5, with 7 bases lining up with TRBD2. From germline, CDR1 is SGHTA and CDR2 FQGNSA. This CDR3 is 15 amino acids long. The V segment lost 7 bases and the J segment 2 bases; nucleotides outside the gene matches: 10. In DNA form, the CDR3 reads TGTGCCAGCAACAAGGCTAGCGGATCTCAAGAGACCCAGTACTTC. Residues: CASNKASGSQETQYF. The full variable domain, rest sourced from reference TRBV7-2 and TRBJ2-5, is GAGVSQSPSNKVTEKGKDVELRCDPISGHTALYWYRQSLGQGLEFLIYFQGNSAPDKSGLPSDRFSAERTGGSVSTLTIQRTQQEDSAVYLCASNKASGSQETQYFGPGTRLLVL.

The chain has TRBV6-5 and TRBJ2-1; 9 bases fit TRBD2. CDR3 length: 15 residues. CDR1 and CDR2 (germline): MNHEY, SVGAGI. V lost 2 bases, J lost 6 bases, and 5 bases stayed unmatched. The CDR3 DNA reads as TGTGCCAGCAGTTACGACCAGCGGGGGGTCAATGAGCAGTTCTTC. Its protein is CASSYDQRGVNEQFF.

The chain is built from TRBV13 and TRBJ2-1; D is ambiguous. The CDR3 contains 14 residues. The germline gives CDR1 PRHDT, CDR2 FYEKMQ (reference sequence). The V gene lost 7 bases and the J gene lost 0 bases, with 10 bases spanning the gap. In DNA form, the CDR3 reads TGTGCCAGCACCCCAACGAGCTCCTACAATGAGCAGTTCTTC. This gives the protein CASTPTSSYNEQFF.